The 8 T cell receptor beta chains listed next were all sequenced from one sample in a study of cytomegalovirus exposure and HLA in healthy donors. Clones were read by immunoSEQ multiplex PCR, and TCRdb kept only the in-frame ones, dropping some. In the table there are 100,000 to 150,000 clones, approximately 94% of which are singletons. The source material was PBMCs. These receptors were collected from a young woman in good health and CMV-seronegative.

This clone was seen only once. The genes are TRBV19 and TRBJ1-5, with D hard to call. The CDR3 spans 14 residues. Germline V lookup: CDR1 LNHDA, CDR2 SQIVND (reference sequence). Trimming shortened V by 5 bases and J by 4 bases, and 12 bases separated the two germline ends. This chain's CDR3 is CASSLGGKNQPQHF. The CDR3 region has the DNA TGTGCCAGTAGTCTTGGAGGGAAGAATCAGCCCCAGCATTTT.

The V gene is TRBV27, the J gene TRBJ2-7; 8 bases agree with TRBD2. Germline V gene data show CDR1 as MNHEY and CDR2 as SMNVEV (reference sequence). The CDR3 spans 14 residues. Losses at the gene ends were 3 bases for V and 4 bases for J; bases not matched to a gene: 5. The CDR3 reads CASSFGREGYEQYF. The CDR3, as DNA: TGTGCCAGCAGTTTCGGACGGGAGGGATACGAGCAGTACTTC.

The chain has TRBV7-9 and TRBJ2-1, with D hard to call. This CDR3 comprises 17 residues. Trimming shortened V by 4 bases and J by 12 bases, and 28 bases separated the two germline ends. The germline V gene has CDR1 SEHNR and CDR2 FQNEAQ (reference sequence). This CDR3 reads CASSSPRPYVTPLVQFF. The CDR3 bases are TGTGCCAGCAGCTCCCCTCGACCGTACGTGACTCCCTTGGTGCAGTTCTTC.

The chain couples TRBV18 to TRBJ2-7; 7 bases are a match to TRBD1. The V gene end was trimmed by 6 bases and the J gene end by 3 bases; junction bases not matched to a gene: 5. This CDR3 contains 13 residues. Germline V gene sequence: CDR1 KGHSH, CDR2 LQKENI. The CDR3 DNA follows: TGTGCCAGCTCTCCGGACAGGTTCTACGAGCAGTACTTC. Its translation: CASSPDRFYEQYF.

The genes are TRBV2 and TRBJ2-3; tentatively, D is TRBD1 (5 bases). The V end was cut by 3 bases, the J end by 2 bases, with 12 bases between. CDR1 is SNHLY, CDR2 FYNNEI, per germline. This CDR3 is built from 15 residues. CDR3 in amino acids: CASSDRAPDTDTQYF. The CDR3 nucleotides are TGTGCCAGCAGTGACAGGGCCCCCGACACAGATACGCAGTATTTT.

The rearrangement uses TRBV4-1 and TRBJ1-1; D may be TRBD1 (6 bases). Germline V lookup: CDR1 MGHRA, CDR2 YSYEKL. With 3 bases removed from V and 3 bases from J, the gap between germline ends came to 8 bases. This CDR3 spans 13 amino acids. The DNA for the CDR3 is TGCGCCAGCAGCCAGGGGGGGCACACTGAAGCTTTCTTT. This gives the protein CASSQGGHTEAFF.

The chain is built from TRBV6-5 and TRBJ1-1; D unclear. The CDR3 runs 15 residues. Germline CDR1 MNHEY, CDR2 SVGAGI. The V gene lost 0 bases and the J gene lost 5 bases, with 13 bases spanning the gap. The chain's CDR3 is CASSYSRGRGTEAFF. In DNA form, the CDR3 reads TGTGCCAGCAGTTACTCTCGGGGTCGTGGAACTGAAGCTTTCTTT.

The J gene is TRBJ2-7, the V gene TRBV28; possible D gene TRBD2, 5 bases. Germline loops: CDR1 MDHEN, CDR2 SYDVKM. The V end was cut by 7 bases, the J end by 0 bases, with 25 bases between. The CDR3 is made up of 18 amino acids. The CDR3 DNA sequence: TGTGCCAGCACCTCAAACCCGGGGAGTCTCCGGAGCTCCTACGAGCAGTACTTC. Amino acids: CASTSNPGSLRSSYEQYF.